These 18 T cell receptor beta chains originate from one sample sequenced in a study of read filtering for tumor transcriptome and immune sequencing. This library used about 400 ng RNA and molecular barcoded adaptors spanning alpha/delta and beta/gamma chains. TCRdb re-called the reads with MiXCR, one entry per CDR3 protein. The table lists under 150,000 distinct CDR3 sequences, approximately 13% of them singletons, with approximately 8% in the top ten. The specimen sequenced was a population of CD138-negative cells sorted from bone marrow. Receptors originate from a donor older than 35 with multiple myeloma.

This clonotype appeared many times. This chain joins TRBV12-3 or TRBV12-4 and TRBJ1-6, with 8 bases matching TRBD1. Losses at the gene ends were 6 bases for V and 6 bases for J; bases not matched to a gene: 4. CDR3 length equals 14 residues. Here the CDR3 DNA reads TGTGCCAGCAGAAAGGACAGGGTTAATTCACCCCTCCACTTT. As protein: CASRKDRVNSPLHF.

As to this clonotype: Possible read error: a much larger clone is one base away. The CDR3 nucleotides read TGCGCCAGCAGCTTGGCCCTTGGACGGGGCGTAGAAGCTTTCTTT. It codes for CASSLALGRGVEAFF. The chain is built from TRBV5-1 and TRBJ1-1; weak D call: TRBD1 (5 bases). CDR3 length: 15 amino acids. Germline V lookup: CDR1 SGHRS, CDR2 YFSETQ. Trimming took 0 bases from V and 8 from J, leaving 17 bases between them.

This clonotype has a count of ten or more. The chain joins TRBV6-5 to TRBJ2-7; D is uncertain. V was pared by 6 bases and J by 4 bases, with 19 bases between. Germline CDR1 and CDR2: MNHEY and SVGAGI. This CDR3 is 15 amino acids long. CDR3 region: CASSQDPRAWYEQYF. Written as DNA, the CDR3 is TGTGCCAGCAGCCAAGACCCTAGGGCATGGTACGAGCAGTACTTC.

To note about this clonotype: This may be a read error, as it is one base from a much larger clone. The chain is built from TRBV6-6 and TRBJ1-1, with D possibly being TRBD1 (6 bases). CDR1 is MNHNY and CDR2 is SVGAGI in the germline V gene (reference sequence). The CDR3 runs to 14 residues. The DNA for the CDR3 is TGTGCCAGCAGCCCCACCAGACAGGTCACTGAAGCTCTCTTT. Translation gives CASSPTRQVTEALF.

Many counts were recorded for this clonotype. This rearrangement joins TRBV7-9 to TRBJ2-6, with D uncertain. With 5 bases removed from V and 3 bases from J, the gap between germline ends came to 8 bases. The CDR3 consists of 14 residues. Per the germline V gene, CDR1 is SEHNR and CDR2 is FQNEAQ (reference sequence). The CDR3, as DNA: TGTGCCAGCAGCGCAGGCAATGGGGCCAACGTCCTGACTTTC. Translated, it gives CASSAGNGANVLTF.

This clonotype has ten or more counts. The rearrangement links TRBV20-1 to TRBJ2-3; 7 bases line up with TRBD2. The CDR3 is 15 amino acids. V shed 0 bases and J 1 base; nucleotides not matched to a gene: 4. Germline V CDR1 and CDR2: DFQATT, SNEGSKA (reference sequence). CDR3 nucleotide sequence: TGCAGTGCTAGAGATCTTACTAGCGGCACAGATACGCAGTATTTT. Translating it yields CSARDLTSGTDTQYF.

The J gene is TRBJ1-1, the V gene TRBV7-9; D might be TRBD1 (6 bases). The CDR3 is 13 residues long. The germline V and J ends were trimmed by 0 bases and 6 bases, with 8 bases remaining between them. The germline V gene encodes CDR1 SEHNR and CDR2 FQNEAQ (reference sequence). The CDR3 reads CASSLARGSEAFF. The CDR3 DNA follows: TGTGCCAGCAGCTTAGCCAGGGGCTCTGAAGCTTTCTTT. The whole variable domain, filled in from reference TRBV7-9 and TRBJ1-1, reads DTGVSQNPRHKITKRGQNVTFRCDPISEHNRLYWYRQTLGQGPEFLTYFQNEAQLEKSRLLSDRFSAERPKGSFSTLEIQRTEQGDSAMYLCASSLARGSEAFFGQGTRLTVV.

There are many counts of this clonotype. The chain employs TRBV12-3 or TRBV12-4 and TRBJ1-1; 8 bases agree with TRBD1. With 6 bases clipped from V and 6 bases from J, the junction kept 9 bases outside the gene matches. The CDR3 is 14 residues long. The CDR3 sequence is CASSRGQGMAEAFF. The DNA for the CDR3 is TGTGCCAGCAGCCGAGGACAGGGAATGGCTGAAGCTTTCTTT.

The rearrangement joins TRBV4-1 to TRBJ1-4; TRBD1 matches at 7 bases. Trimming removed 0 bases from V and 7 bases from J; junction bases left unmatched: 5. The germline CDR1 and CDR2 sequences are MGHRA and YSYEKL. The CDR3 has 15 amino acids. CDR3 nucleotides: TGCGCCAGCAGCCAAGAAGGCAGGGGGGGTGAAAAACTGTTTTTT. Encoded protein: CASSQEGRGGEKLFF.

In this sample, this clonotype turned up a few times. The chain couples TRBV7-7 to TRBJ1-1; no firm D call. Germline loops: CDR1 SSHAT, CDR2 FNYEAQ (reference sequence). The CDR3 spans 13 residues. Trimming took 5 bases from V and 1 from J, leaving 8 bases between them. The CDR3: CASSRDPNTEAFF. The CDR3 region has the DNA TGTGCCAGCAGCAGAGACCCGAACACTGAAGCTTTCTTT.

This clonotype was seen only a few times. The CDR3 nucleotides read TGTGCCAGCAGGTGGAGGGCAGGCGGGGAGCTGTTTTTT. It specifies CASRWRAGGELFF. The V gene is TRBV7-8, the J gene TRBJ2-2; tentatively, D is TRBD2 (6 bases). This CDR3 is 13 amino acids long. CDR1 is SGHVS, CDR2 FQNEAQ, per germline. With 6 bases removed from V and 7 bases from J, the gap between germline ends came to 12 bases.

This clonotype was counted ten times or more. V is TRBV12-3 or TRBV12-4 and J is TRBJ1-2; TRBD1 might be the D (6 bases). The V end lost 5 bases, the J end lost 4 bases, and 11 bases lay between the germline ends. This CDR3 spans 13 amino acids. The CDR3 nucleotides read TGTGCCAGCAGTGGATCGGGGGCCTATGGCTACACCTTC. Translated, it gives CASSGSGAYGYTF.

This clonotype was picked up a small number of times. The chain links TRBV19 to TRBJ2-2; D is unclear. CDR1 and CDR2 (germline): LNHDA, SQIVND (reference sequence). The CDR3 has 13 amino acids. Trimming cost V 6 bases and J 6 bases, with 11 bases left between them. DNA of the CDR3: TGTGCCAGTAGCGTGAACTCGGCCGGGGAGCTGTTTTTT. Translated: CASSVNSAGELFF.

This clonotype was detected ten times or more. The chain links TRBV3-1 to TRBJ2-1; D ambiguous. The CDR3 spans 15 residues. Trimming left V 6 bases short and J 2 bases short, with 14 bases between. Germline-derived CDR1 and CDR2 are LGHDT and YNNKEL (reference sequence). In DNA form, the CDR3 reads TGTGCCAGCAGTCGGAATCCAGGCACCTACAATGAGCAGTTCTTC. The encoded protein is CASSRNPGTYNEQFF.

At least ten counts were recorded for this clonotype. The chain recombines TRBV7-2 with TRBJ2-5; no definite D call. This CDR3 region has 14 residues. Looked up from germline, CDR1 is SGHTA and CDR2 is FQGNSA. V was clipped by 5 bases and J by 3 bases, with 13 bases between them. CDR3: CASSTPRAEETQYF. The CDR3 coding sequence is TGTGCCAGCAGCACCCCTCGGGCAGAAGAGACCCAGTACTTC.

This clonotype was seen at least ten times. The chain couples TRBV5-5 to TRBJ1-5; possible D gene TRBD1, 5 bases. The CDR3 sequence is 17 residues long. Trimming stripped 0 bases from V and 0 bases from J, with 13 bases between. CDR1 is SGHKS, CDR2 YYEKEE, per germline (reference sequence). The CDR3 spells CASSLGHQGPSNQPQHF. CDR3 coding DNA: TGTGCCAGCAGCTTGGGTCATCAGGGCCCTAGCAATCAGCCCCAGCATTTT.

This clonotype came up many times. V usage is TRBV11-2 and J usage is TRBJ1-2, with TRBD1 matching 7 bases. Trimming removed 7 bases from V and 5 bases from J; junction bases left unmatched: 10. This CDR3 comprises 14 residues. CDR1 and CDR2 from the germline V gene are SGHAT and FQNNGV. CDR3 loop: CASTFTGEVYGYTF. CDR3 sequence (DNA): TGTGCCAGCACCTTTACAGGGGAGGTTTATGGCTACACCTTC. Filled out from reference TRBV11-2 and TRBJ1-2, the complete variable domain reads EAGVAQSPRYKIIEKRQSVAFWCNPISGHATLYWYQQILGQGPKLLIQFQNNGVVDDSQLPKDRFSAERLKGVDSTLKIQPAKLEDSAVYLCASTFTGEVYGYTFGSGTRLTVV.

There are many counts of this clonotype. The chain couples TRBV4-1 to TRBJ2-5; no clear D. The CDR3 length is 17 residues. Trimming took off 0 bases at V and 4 bases at J, with 18 bases between the two ends. CDR1 MGHRA and CDR2 YSYEKL come from the germline V gene. The CDR3 loop reads CASSQESLQDFGETQYF. The CDR3 DNA reads TGCGCCAGCAGCCAAGAGAGCCTCCAAGACTTCGGAGAGACCCAGTACTTC.